A selection of T cell receptor beta chains follows, all from one sample in a study of T cell repertoires in cytomegalovirus infection. Each CDR3 protein is one row after TCRdb ran MiXCR on the reads. The table records around 190,000 distinct CDR3 sequences, approximately 15% of them present only once. Sequencing was carried out using PBMCs. These receptors were taken from a human donor in good health (CMV status not recorded). Some clones in this sample may be carry-over from other donors' samples. Both conserved end residues are part of each CDR3.

j_gene: TRBJ2-2; v_gene: TRBV27; CDR3aa: CASSLSAFKRDGGELFF
j_gene: TRBJ2-7; v_gene: TRBV19; CDR3aa: CASSTGGSKEQYF
j_gene: TRBJ1-1; v_gene: TRBV7-3; CDR3aa: CASSTTANTEAFF
j_gene: TRBJ1-4; v_gene: TRBV4-2; CDR3aa: CASSQVDATNEKLFF
j_gene: TRBJ2-3; v_gene: TRBV10-3; CDR3aa: CAISERSPTDTQYF
j_gene: TRBJ2-3; v_gene: TRBV5-1; CDR3aa: CASSLESARTDTQYF
j_gene: TRBJ1-1; v_gene: TRBV20-1; CDR3aa: CSAIIPGQGSTFF
j_gene: TRBJ2-1; v_gene: TRBV29-1; CDR3aa: CSVEGGRGSYNEQFF
j_gene: TRBJ1-6; v_gene: TRBV28; CDR3aa: CASRARGGSNSPLHF
j_gene: TRBJ2-3; v_gene: TRBV20-1; CDR3aa: CSGLADTDTQYF
j_gene: TRBJ2-3; v_gene: TRBV6-6; CDR3aa: CASSPFASGQYF
j_gene: TRBJ2-3; v_gene: TRBV29-1; CDR3aa: CSGTSGRPHTDTQYF
j_gene: TRBJ2-4; v_gene: TRBV7-9; CDR3aa: CASSPVSGLAKNIQYF
j_gene: TRBJ1-1; v_gene: TRBV29-1; CDR3aa: CSATGNTEAFF
j_gene: TRBJ1-5; v_gene: TRBV7-3; CDR3aa: CASSLTGPNQPQHF
j_gene: TRBJ2-6; v_gene: TRBV20-1; CDR3aa: CSARQGRAGANVLTF
j_gene: TRBJ2-1; v_gene: TRBV24-1; CDR3aa: CATRQSNNEQFF
j_gene: TRBJ1-1; v_gene: TRBV7-9; CDR3aa: CASSLGGIVTEAFF
j_gene: TRBJ2-2; v_gene: TRBV7-2; CDR3aa: CASSFPNTGELFF
j_gene: TRBJ1-1; v_gene: TRBV29-1; CDR3aa: CSIPTVNTEAFF
j_gene: TRBJ2-7; v_gene: TRBV20-1; CDR3aa: CSASGLADFYEQYF
j_gene: TRBJ2-7; v_gene: TRBV6-6; CDR3aa: CASSYWDREQYF
j_gene: TRBJ2-1; v_gene: TRBV29-1; CDR3aa: CSLRGRGAWNEQFF
j_gene: TRBJ2-1; v_gene: TRBV5-4; CDR3aa: CASSFRLVGEQFF
j_gene: TRBJ2-2; v_gene: TRBV28; CDR3aa: CASTDGGQNTGELFF
j_gene: TRBJ1-1; v_gene: TRBV5-1; CDR3aa: CASSWKTGKGGGTEAFF
j_gene: TRBJ2-1; v_gene: TRBV7-6; CDR3aa: CASSSLRENWYNEQFF
j_gene: TRBJ2-3; v_gene: TRBV19; CDR3aa: CASSQGDSNTDTQYF
j_gene: TRBJ2-5; v_gene: TRBV7-9; CDR3aa: CASSPPGPEQETQYF
j_gene: TRBJ2-1; v_gene: TRBV4-1; CDR3aa: CASSMRIYNEQFF
j_gene: TRBJ2-5; v_gene: TRBV15; CDR3aa: CATSRDGTLVGETQYF
j_gene: TRBJ2-6; v_gene: TRBV20-1; CDR3aa: CSAREGAGANVLTF
j_gene: TRBJ1-6; v_gene: TRBV5-6; CDR3aa: CASSFLDRGGSPLHF